Each of the 22 T cell receptor beta chains below was sequenced from the same sample in a study of blood T cell repertoires in COVID-19. Clones were read by immunoSEQ multiplex PCR, and TCRdb kept only the in-frame ones, dropping some. The sample carries about 170,000 clones, around nine tenths recorded once. Sequenced input: peripheral blood. The source of these receptors is a man between 18 and 35 years old with active or convalescent COVID-19.

This clone has only one observation. V gene TRBV27 combines with J gene TRBJ2-1, with D possibly being TRBD1 (6 bases). The CDR3 is 16 residues long. Germline V gene sequence: CDR1 MNHEY, CDR2 SMNVEV (reference sequence). The V end was cut by 7 bases, the J end by 4 bases, with 20 bases between. CDR3 amino acids: CASIPERPGDYNEQFF. CDR3 DNA: TGTGCCAGCATTCCCGAGCGGCCAGGGGATTACAATGAGCAGTTCTTC.

This clone was detected only a few times. The chain links TRBV27 to TRBJ2-3; TRBD1 might be the D (5 bases). Germline V gives CDR1 MNHEY, CDR2 SMNVEV (reference sequence). This CDR3 contains 17 residues. The V gene lost 5 bases and the J gene lost 2 bases, with 20 bases spanning the gap. The DNA for the CDR3 is TGTGCCAGCAGTCGCTACCCGCCACAGGCCAACACAGATACGCAGTATTTT. Its protein is CASSRYPPQANTDTQYF.

V and J are TRBV7-7 and TRBJ2-7; TRBD2 matches 7 bases. CDR1 is SSHAT, CDR2 FNYEAQ, per germline (reference sequence). The CDR3 is made up of 15 amino acids. The V and J ends lost 5 bases and 2 bases, in that order; junction bases with no gene match: 9. This CDR3 reads CASSPRLGGPYEQYF. The CDR3 coding sequence is TGTGCCAGCAGCCCTCGTTTGGGAGGGCCCTACGAGCAGTACTTC.

This clone was detected once. This chain uses TRBV7-9 with TRBJ1-1; TRBD1 is a possible D gene (5 bases). CDR3 length: 13 residues. Germline V gene lookup returns CDR1 SEHNR and CDR2 FQNEAQ (reference sequence). The V gene lost 5 bases and the J gene lost 3 bases, with 10 bases spanning the gap. The CDR3 region is CASSLGGDTEAFF. The CDR3 nucleotides read TGTGCCAGCAGCCTTGGGGGGGACACTGAAGCTTTCTTT.

V usage is TRBV10-3 and J usage is TRBJ2-7; 7 bases are a match to TRBD2. The CDR3 extends over 16 amino acids. V lost 0 bases, J lost 4 bases, and 9 bases stayed unmatched. CDR1 ENHRY and CDR2 SYGVKD come from the germline V gene. The chain's CDR3 is CAISESGREFSYEQYF. The DNA of the CDR3 is TGTGCCATCAGTGAGTCAGGGCGGGAGTTCTCTTACGAGCAGTACTTC.

The V and J genes are TRBV12-5 and TRBJ1-2; 8 bases match TRBD1. Trimming at V came to 3 bases and at J to 7 bases, leaving 1 base not matched to a gene. The CDR3 runs to 12 residues. Germline assignment: CDR1 LGHNT and CDR2 FRNRAP. In DNA form, the CDR3 reads TGTGCTAGTGGTTTCGACAGGGGTGGCTACACCTTC. Residues: CASGFDRGGYTF.

The rearrangement joins TRBV5-1 to TRBJ2-1, with TRBD1 as a possible D gene (5 bases). The germline gives CDR1 SGHRS, CDR2 YFSETQ. The CDR3 runs to 15 residues. The V end was cut by 0 bases, the J end by 1 base, with 8 bases between. CDR3 in amino acids: CASSLVRGSYNEQFF. The DNA of the CDR3 is TGCGCCAGCAGCTTGGTTAGGGGTTCCTACAATGAGCAGTTCTTC.

This chain connects TRBV6-6 to TRBJ2-7; 12 bases map to TRBD2. J gave up 5 bases and V 5 bases, and 10 bases lay outside the gene matches. Germline loops: CDR1 MNHNY, CDR2 SVGAGI (reference sequence). The CDR3 consists of 16 residues. CDR3 amino acids: CASSPSLAGGPHEQYF. The CDR3 DNA follows: TGTGCCAGCAGTCCCTCCCTAGCGGGAGGGCCCCACGAGCAGTACTTC.

The rearrangement joins TRBV11-2 to TRBJ2-3; D call uncertain. V shed 1 base and J shed 6 bases, with 11 bases lying between them. The CDR3 extends over 14 amino acids. Germline V CDR1 and CDR2: SGHAT, FQNNGV. CDR3 sequence (DNA): TGTGCCAGCAGCTTAGGCAGTGTCTCGGATACGCAGTATTTT. This sequence encodes CASSLGSVSDTQYF.

V gene TRBV5-4 combines with J gene TRBJ1-2; no reliable D call. CDR3 size: 13 residues. V was cut by 5 bases and J by 0 bases, with 8 bases left in between. Per germline, CDR1 SGHNT and CDR2 YYREEE (reference sequence). CDR3 DNA: TGTGCCAGCAGTGTAACTACTAACTATGGCTACACCTTC. It yields the protein CASSVTTNYGYTF.

The V call is TRBV5-4, the J call TRBJ2-4, with 10 bases that match TRBD2. The trim removed 0 bases at V and 6 bases at J, leaving 6 bases unmatched. CDR3 size: 16 residues. CDR1 is SGHNT, CDR2 YYREEE, per germline (reference sequence). The CDR3 is CASSLGWASGRNIQYF. The CDR3 DNA is TGTGCCAGCAGCTTGGGGTGGGCTAGCGGGAGAAACATTCAGTACTTC.

This rearrangement joins TRBV14 to TRBJ2-7; 7 nucleotides line up with TRBD1. Trimming took 4 bases from V and 0 from J; bases not matched to a gene: 0. Germline V gene sequence: CDR1 SGHDN, CDR2 FVKESK. The CDR3 runs to 13 residues. The CDR3 bases are TGTGCCAGCAGCCGGACAGGCTCCTACGAGCAGTACGTC. This encodes CASSRTGSYEQYV.

The chain recombines TRBV18 with TRBJ2-7, with D unresolved. The length of the CDR3 is 14 residues. The germline V gene encodes CDR1 KGHSH and CDR2 LQKENI. V was cut by 6 bases and J by 6 bases, with 18 bases left in between. The CDR3 spells CASSPGPTQCEQYF. CDR3 nucleotides: TGTGCCAGCTCGCCCGGTCCTACCCAATGCGAGCAGTACTTC.

The chain links TRBV6-6 to TRBJ1-5; perhaps TRBD1 as D (5 bases). Trimming shortened V by 8 bases and J by 5 bases, and 13 bases separated the two germline ends. CDR1 and CDR2 from the germline V gene are MNHNY and SVGAGI (reference sequence). The CDR3 extends over 13 amino acids. CDR3 amino acids: CASVTGGDQPQHF. DNA of the CDR3: TGTGCCAGCGTAACGGGGGGTGATCAGCCCCAGCATTTT.

This chain joins TRBV7-8 and TRBJ2-3; the D is unclear. Between the trimmed V and J ends, which lost 1 base and 2 bases, there was a span of 13 bases. Germline V CDR1 and CDR2: SGHVS, FQNEAQ. The CDR3 is 16 amino acids. The CDR3 region is CASSLVGRWATDTQYF. CDR3 nucleotide sequence: TGTGCCAGCAGCTTAGTTGGTAGGTGGGCCACAGATACGCAGTATTTT.

The V call is TRBV11-2, the J call TRBJ2-4, with a weak D call TRBD1 (6 bases). The CDR3 contains 14 residues. V was pared by 6 bases and J by 0 bases, with 9 bases between. Per the germline V gene, CDR1 is SGHAT and CDR2 is FQNNGV. CDR3 in amino acids: CASSAGVAKNIQYF. Written as DNA, the CDR3 is TGTGCCAGCAGTGCAGGGGTAGCCAAAAACATTCAGTACTTC.

The chain recombines TRBV12-3 or TRBV12-4 with TRBJ1-6, with D hard to call. The CDR3 extends over 13 amino acids. The germline V and J ends were trimmed by 2 bases and 9 bases, with 8 bases remaining between them. CDR3: CASSLWLSSPLHF. The CDR3 DNA sequence: TGTGCCAGCAGTTTATGGTTGAGTTCACCCCTCCACTTT.

The sample holds one count of this clone. The sample has other DNA sequences that encode this CDR3 too. V is TRBV14 and J is TRBJ2-5; 7 bases line up with TRBD2. The CDR3 covers 15 residues. Germline V gives CDR1 SGHDN, CDR2 FVKESK. The V gene end was trimmed by 1 base and the J gene end by 2 bases; junction bases not matched to a gene: 4. The CDR3 region is CASSQALGRQETQYF. In DNA, the CDR3 is TGTGCCAGCAGCCAAGCCCTCGGGAGGCAAGAGACCCAGTACTTC.

This chain links TRBV4-2 with TRBJ2-7; tentatively, D is TRBD2 (7 bases). Germline values: CDR1 LGHNA, CDR2 YNFKEQ. Trimming stripped 1 base from V and 2 bases from J, with 15 bases between. CDR3 length equals 16 residues. The CDR3 nucleotides are TGTGCCAGCAGCCAAGCCCTGGGGGGGCGCCCCTACGAGCAGTACTTC. This gives the protein CASSQALGGRPYEQYF.

The chain employs TRBV6-5 and TRBJ2-3; no clear D gene. Germline V gives CDR1 MNHEY, CDR2 SVGAGI. V was cut by 4 bases and J by 6 bases, with 11 bases left in between. The CDR3 sequence is 13 residues long. The CDR3 coding sequence is TGTGCCAGCAGTTTCCGATATAGTGATACGCAGTATTTT. Translating gives CASSFRYSDTQYF.

DNA of the CDR3: TGTGCCAGCAGCTTAGCCCGAACGGGTGAGCAGTTCTTC. Translation gives CASSLARTGEQFF. The chain employs TRBV11-1 and TRBJ2-1; D gene unclear. Germline lookup yields CDR1 SGHAT and CDR2 FQDESV (reference sequence). V dropped 0 bases and J dropped 9 bases, with 9 bases sitting between them. The CDR3 length is 13 residues.

The CDR3 spells CASSILAGANEQFF. CDR3 nucleotides: TGTGCCAGTAGTATATTAGCGGGAGCCAATGAGCAGTTCTTC. The chain links TRBV19 to TRBJ2-1; 9 bases align to TRBD2. This CDR3 is 14 amino acids long. Germline trimming cut 2 bases from V and 6 bases from J; bases unmatched to any gene: 2. Germline V gene data show CDR1 as LNHDA and CDR2 as SQIVND (reference sequence).